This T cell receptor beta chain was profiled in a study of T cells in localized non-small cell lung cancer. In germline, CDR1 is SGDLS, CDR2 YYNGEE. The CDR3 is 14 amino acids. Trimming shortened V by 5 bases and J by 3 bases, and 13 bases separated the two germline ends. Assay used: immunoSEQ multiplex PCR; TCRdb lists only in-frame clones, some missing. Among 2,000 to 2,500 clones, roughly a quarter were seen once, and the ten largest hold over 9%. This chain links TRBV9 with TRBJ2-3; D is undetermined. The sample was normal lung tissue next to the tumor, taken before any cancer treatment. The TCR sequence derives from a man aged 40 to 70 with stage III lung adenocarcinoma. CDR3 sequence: CASSEALRTDTQYF. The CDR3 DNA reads TGTGCCAGCAGTGAAGCGCTTCGGACAGATACGCAGTATTTT.